Below, one T cell receptor beta chain is given with its context. Its antigen remains unidentified. The data originate from a study of beta chain features in type 1 diabetes. One heparinised blood draw, averaging roughly 110 mL, came from each donor. Notes on the study in general: There was no resolution here of whether HLA type influences TCRB rearrangement. The VDJ junctions of type 1 diabetes patients carried fewer insertions and more deletions.

Of the isolated RNA, all was reverse transcribed, and so the sequenced material was expressed TCRB transcripts. The assay was immunoSEQ multiplex PCR, and TCRdb's table has in-frame clones only and misses some. Seen here are about 160,000 clones, 7.5% to 9.5% observed once, and the top ten hold over 2%. The J segment lost 1 base and the V segment lost 1 base, leaving 3 bases of the junction unmatched. The germline V gene has CDR1 LGHNA and CDR2 YNFKEQ. This CDR3 has 17 amino acids. This TCR was recovered from a woman aged 18-30 years in good health. Sequencing used central memory CD4+ T cells from blood. The V gene is TRBV4-2, the J gene TRBJ2-5; 13 positions agree with TRBD2. The CDR3 DNA reads TGTGCCAGCAGCCAAGCACTAGCGGGGGGGACCCAAGAGACCCAGTACTTC. The encoded protein is CASSQALAGGTQETQYF.